Given below is one T cell receptor beta chain in context. Its specificity is unknown. Sample time point: 2015-2016 season, pre-vaccination. Trimming at V came to 1 base and at J to 4 bases, leaving 3 bases not matched to a gene. This CDR3 has 16 residues. Germline CDR1 and CDR2: SGHNT and YYREEE (reference sequence). The data are from a study of follicular helper T cells after annual influenza vaccination. Overall study findings and caveats: Only roughly 8.5-23% of analyzed cells yielded productive TCRB sequences.

Libraries were prepared by immunoSEQ multiplex PCR; TCRdb keeps only in-frame clonotypes and omits some of them. The sample shows under 15,000 clones, approximately 80% of them seen only once. The chain links TRBV5-4 to TRBJ2-1, with 12 bases that match TRBD2. Sequences were derived from CXCR5+ CD38- circulating T follicular helper cells from blood, sampled on the day of influenza vaccination. Subset here: circulating Tfh, non-naive CD4+CXCR5+PD-1+ (ICOS+CD38+ or ICOS-CD38-). The sequence was obtained from an adult who received the influenza vaccine. The DNA for the CDR3 is TGTGCCAGCAGCTTGCCGCTAGCGGGGGGGTACAATGAGCAGTTCTTC. This sequence encodes CASSLPLAGGYNEQFF.